This T cell receptor beta chain was observed in a study of blood T cell repertoires in COVID-19. Study as a whole: Nucleic acid was either cDNA or gDNA, and it came from T cells, B-cell-depleted T cells, or PBMCs.

The length of the CDR3 is 13 residues. Germline assignment: CDR1 SGHKS and CDR2 YYEKEE (reference sequence). The V end was cut by 4 bases, the J end by 6 bases, with 12 bases between. Participants were placed into cohorts based on the clinical history they reported. Profiled with immunoSEQ multiplex PCR; TCRdb holds only in-frame clones, not every one. The sample includes a few hundred thousand clones, around 87% of them seen just once. This receptor was identified in a man aged 30-40 years who had recovered from COVID-19. The sequenced sample was PBMCs or T cells enriched from blood (not recorded which). The J gene is TRBJ2-3, the V gene TRBV5-5, with D possibly being TRBD1 (5 bases). CDR3 sequence: CASSLRQSDTQYF. The DNA for the CDR3 is TGTGCCAGCAGCCTCCGACAGTCGGATACGCAGTATTTT.